The rows below give T cell receptor beta chains drawn from one sample of a study of cytomegalovirus exposure and HLA in healthy donors. TCRdb's copy holds only in-frame clones and misses some; the assay was immunoSEQ multiplex PCR. The sample yields around 140,000 clones, about 77% seen once. Source material: PBMCs. The receptor source for this set is a female donor in good health and CMV-seronegative. Both conserved end residues are part of each CDR3. The D gene is left open where the match is weak. Some rows have no size entry. The others give once, few or many, or a class for an expanded clone.

>.|.|TRBV7-9|TRBJ2-7
CASSLHQTGQYF
TGTGCCAGCAGCTTGCACCAAACCGGGCAGTACTTC
>few|TRBD1|TRBV19|TRBJ1-1
CASSVRGRGTEAFF
TGTGCCAGTAGTGTAAGGGGGCGCGGGACTGAAGCTTTCTTT
>.|.|TRBV7-6|TRBJ2-7
CASSLGKDSAYEQYF
TGTGCCAGCAGCCTAGGGAAGGACAGTGCCTACGAGCAGTACTTC
>.|TRBD1|TRBV2|TRBJ2-1
CASNTGGSYNEQFF
TGTGCCAGCAATACAGGGGGCTCCTACAATGAGCAGTTCTTC
>.|TRBD1|TRBV6-5|TRBJ1-1
CASITLGQGNTEAFF
TGTGCCAGCATCACGCTCGGACAGGGGAACACTGAAGCTTTCTTT
>.|TRBD1|TRBV18|TRBJ1-5
CASQGGQGQQPQHF
TGTGCCAGCCAAGGGGGCCAGGGACAACAGCCCCAGCATTTT
>.|TRBD1|TRBV29-1|TRBJ1-1
CSVDRGRAFF
TGCAGCGTCGACAGGGGGCGGGCTTTCTTT
>.|TRBD2|TRBV6-5|TRBJ2-7
CASSYSGGSSYEQYF
TGTGCCAGCAGTTACTCGGGGGGGAGCTCCTACGAGCAGTACTTC
>.|TRBD1|TRBV5-1|TRBJ2-2
CASSRDRVNTGELFF
TGCGCCAGCAGCAGGGACAGGGTGAACACCGGGGAGCTGTTTTTT
>.|.|TRBV6-5|TRBJ1-1
CASRAGWNTEAFF
TGTGCCAGCAGGGCGGGCTGGAACACTGAAGCTTTCTTT
>.|.|TRBV7-9|TRBJ2-6
CASSLSGAVRGANVLTF
TGTGCCAGCAGCCTCAGCGGAGCCGTTCGAGGGGCCAACGTCCTGACTTTC
>.|TRBD1|TRBV7-9|TRBJ2-7
CASSSGTGGYEQYF
TGTGCCAGCAGCTCCGGGACAGGGGGCTACGAGCAGTACTTC
>.|TRBD2|TRBV7-2|TRBJ2-5
CASSLLAGAQETQYF
TGTGCCAGCAGCTTATTAGCGGGGGCTCAAGAGACCCAGTACTTC
>.|.|TRBV5-4|TRBJ2-5
CASSPGGGETQYF
TGTGCCAGCAGCCCTGGGGGAGGAGAGACCCAGTACTTC
>.|.|TRBV7-9|TRBJ1-3
CASSSPPDTIYF
TGTGCCAGCAGCTCCCCCCCAGACACCATATATTTT
>.|.|TRBV15|TRBJ1-2
CATSRDLVNYGYTF
TGTGCCACCAGCAGAGATCTAGTTAACTATGGCTACACCTTC
>.|.|TRBV19|TRBJ1-1
CASSIPQGLNTEAFF
TGTGCCAGTAGTATTCCCCAGGGCTTGAACACTGAAGCTTTCTTT
>few|TRBD1|TRBV11-2|TRBJ1-1
CASSSLRQGMRTEAFF
TGTGCCAGCAGCTCCTTAAGACAGGGAATGCGGACTGAAGCTTTCTTT
>once|TRBD1|TRBV7-9|TRBJ1-2
CASSTRDSYGYTF
TGTGCCAGCAGCACCCGGGACAGCTATGGCTACACCTTC
>.|.|TRBV2|TRBJ2-5
CASSEIGVGLGFQETQYF
TGTGCCAGCAGTGAAATTGGCGTGGGGCTTGGGTTTCAAGAGACCCAGTACTTC
>.|TRBD2|TRBV9|TRBJ2-1
CASSVVSSQGGSGNEQFF
TGTGCCAGCAGCGTAGTATCGAGTCAGGGCGGGAGCGGCAATGAGCAGTTCTTC
>.|.|TRBV19|TRBJ2-1
CASSLTRGDTQFF
TGTGCCAGTAGCCTGACCCGAGGGGACACGCAGTTCTTC
>few|.|TRBV4-1|TRBJ2-1
CASSQGQYNEQFF
TGCGCCAGCAGCCAAGGGCAGTACAATGAGCAGTTCTTC
>.|.|TRBV30|TRBJ1-2
CAWSVLSSYGYTF
TGTGCCTGGAGTGTACTTTCTTCCTACGGCTACACCTTC
>few|.|TRBV2|TRBJ1-1
CASGVRTDSEAFF
TGTGCCAGCGGCGTCCGGACAGACAGTGAAGCTTTCTTT
>.|.|TRBV6-5|TRBJ2-7
CASSLSPLREQYF
TGTGCCAGCAGTTTAAGCCCCCTTCGGGAGCAGTACTTC
>.|TRBD2|TRBV4-2|TRBJ2-7
CASSQEGSGGHYEQYF
TGTGCCAGCAGCCAAGAAGGGAGCGGGGGGCATTACGAGCAGTACTTC
>.|TRBD2|TRBV4-1|TRBJ2-2
CASGPTSANGELFF
TGCGCCAGCGGACCGACTAGCGCTAACGGGGAGCTGTTTTTT
>.|TRBD1|TRBV5-1|TRBJ1-3
CASRQGSGNTIYF
TGCGCCAGCCGACAGGGGTCCGGAAACACCATATATTTT
>.|TRBD2|TRBV27|TRBJ2-3
CASSNSGLAGTDTQYF
TGTGCCAGCAGTAACTCGGGACTAGCGGGCACAGATACGCAGTATTTT
>.|TRBD2|TRBV4-1|TRBJ2-7
CASSQGGGPSYEQYF
TGCGCCAGCAGCCAAGGCGGGGGACCATCCTACGAGCAGTACTTC
>many|TRBD1|TRBV19|TRBJ1-5
CASTERGQINQPQHF
TGTGCCAGTACTGAAAGGGGGCAAATCAATCAGCCCCAGCATTTT
>.|.|TRBV5-1|TRBJ1-4
CASRGGATNEKLFF
TGCGCCAGCAGAGGGGGGGCAACTAATGAAAAACTGTTTTTT
>.|TRBD1|TRBV11-3|TRBJ2-7
CASSLTGTVYEQYF
TGTGCCAGCAGCTTAACCGGGACAGTGTACGAGCAGTACTTC
>once|.|TRBV11-3|TRBJ2-7
CASEDRSSYEQYF
TGTGCCAGCGAGGACAGAAGCTCCTACGAGCAGTACTTC
>few|.|TRBV7-2|TRBJ2-3
CASSFPRGDTQYF
TGTGCCAGCAGCTTCCCAAGGGGGGATACGCAGTATTTT
>.|.|TRBV10-1|TRBJ2-7
CASPYMGYEQYF
TGCGCCAGTCCCTACATGGGCTACGAGCAGTACTTC
>.|.|TRBV19|TRBJ1-2
CASQAGDYGYTF
TGTGCCAGTCAAGCCGGGGACTATGGCTACACCTTC
>few|.|TRBV2|TRBJ1-1
CASRGGGLGDEAFF
TGTGCCAGCAGGGGAGGGGGTTTGGGGGATGAAGCTTTCTTT
>.|TRBD2|TRBV7-7|TRBJ2-2
CASAPGPSGTGELFF
TGTGCTAGCGCACCAGGGCCTAGCGGCACCGGGGAGCTGTTTTTT
>.|TRBD1|TRBV28|TRBJ1-4
CASSLYRQGSEKLFF
TGTGCCAGCAGTTTATATCGACAGGGGAGCGAAAAACTGTTTTTT
>.|.|TRBV7-6|TRBJ2-7
CASSLARGQSYEQYF
TGTGCCAGCAGCTTAGCGCGAGGACAGAGCTACGAGCAGTACTTC
>.|TRBD2|TRBV7-7|TRBJ2-1
CASSLGPRAAGDNEQFF
TGTGCTAGCAGCTTAGGGCCCCGTGCAGCGGGGGACAATGAGCAGTTCTTC
>.|.|TRBV6-4|TRBJ2-3
CASSSSLGGIGDTQYF
TGTGCCAGCAGTTCGTCGTTGGGGGGTATTGGAGATACGCAGTATTTT
>few|.|TRBV7-3|TRBJ1-2
CASSPTGLEGYTF
TGTGCCAGCAGCCCCACGGGTCTGGAGGGCTACACCTTC
>.|TRBD2|TRBV27|TRBJ2-7
CASSLSRGYEQYF
TGTGCCAGCAGTTTATCGCGGGGGTACGAGCAGTACTTC
>.|TRBD1|TRBV27|TRBJ1-5
CASSLVGQGASNQPQHF
TGTGCCAGCAGTTTAGTTGGGCAGGGGGCTAGCAATCAGCCCCAGCATTTT
>.|.|TRBV11-3|TRBJ2-7
CASRTGTLAYEQYF
TGTGCCAGCAGAACCGGGACTCTTGCCTACGAGCAGTACTTC
>.|TRBD1|TRBV6-1|TRBJ1-2
CASKQGVDNGYTF
TGTGCCAGCAAGCAGGGGGTAGACAATGGCTACACCTTC
>.|TRBD2|TRBV2|TRBJ2-7
CASRGAGGGIYEQYF
TGTGCCAGCAGGGGGGCCGGGGGGGGTATCTACGAGCAGTACTTC
>few|TRBD1|TRBV27|TRBJ1-1
CASSLGTGDREAFF
TGTGCCAGCAGTTTAGGGACAGGGGATCGTGAAGCTTTCTTT